This entry is about one TCR beta chain. Its matching antigen is unknown. Profiling relied on immunoSEQ multiplex PCR, and the TCRdb table lists in-frame clones only, not all of them. The profile shows 50,000 to 80,000 clones, about 95% of them singletons. This record comes from a study of cytomegalovirus exposure and HLA in healthy donors. Regarding the study as a whole: The majority of TCR sequences were rare, yet some public TCRs appeared in many donors. Subsequent analysis of the roughly 120 validation repertoires found a tendency for first-cohort TCR clusters to co-occur.

Trimming took 3 bases from V and 9 from J, leaving 15 bases between them. The CDR3 length is 14 residues. Germline-derived CDR1 and CDR2 are MDHEN and SYDVKM. The sequencing sample was made of PBMCs. This chain uses TRBV28 with TRBJ1-5, with a tentative D call TRBD1 (5 bases). This clonotype originated in a young woman in good health and CMV-seropositive. The CDR3 DNA reads as TGTGCCAGCAGTTTCCGGGGACCGCGGGGGCCCCAGCATTTT. It specifies CASSFRGPRGPQHF.